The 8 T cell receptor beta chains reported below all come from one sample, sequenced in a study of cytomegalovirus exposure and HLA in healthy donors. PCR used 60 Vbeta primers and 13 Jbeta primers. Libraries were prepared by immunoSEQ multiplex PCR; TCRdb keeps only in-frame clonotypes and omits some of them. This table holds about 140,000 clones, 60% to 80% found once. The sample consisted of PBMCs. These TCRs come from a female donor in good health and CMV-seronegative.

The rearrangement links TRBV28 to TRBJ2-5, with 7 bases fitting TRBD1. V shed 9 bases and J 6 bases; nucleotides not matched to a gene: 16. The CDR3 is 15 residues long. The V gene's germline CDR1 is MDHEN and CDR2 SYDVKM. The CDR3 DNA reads TGTGCCAGTTGCATGTTGTCACAGGGGTGCAAGACCCAGTACTTC. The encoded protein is CASCMLSQGCKTQYF.

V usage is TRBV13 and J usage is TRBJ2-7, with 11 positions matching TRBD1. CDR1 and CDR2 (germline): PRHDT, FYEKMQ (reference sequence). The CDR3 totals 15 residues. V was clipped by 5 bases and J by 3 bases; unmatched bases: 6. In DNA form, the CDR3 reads TGTGCCAGCAGCCAGGGGACAGGGGGAGTCTACGAGCAGTACTTC. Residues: CASSQGTGGVYEQYF.

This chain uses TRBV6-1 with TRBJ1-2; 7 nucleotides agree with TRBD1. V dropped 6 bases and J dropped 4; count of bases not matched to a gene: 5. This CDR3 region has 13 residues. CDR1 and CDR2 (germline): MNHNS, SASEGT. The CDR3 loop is CASRATGIYGYTF. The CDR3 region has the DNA TGTGCCAGCAGGGCGACAGGGATCTATGGCTACACCTTC.

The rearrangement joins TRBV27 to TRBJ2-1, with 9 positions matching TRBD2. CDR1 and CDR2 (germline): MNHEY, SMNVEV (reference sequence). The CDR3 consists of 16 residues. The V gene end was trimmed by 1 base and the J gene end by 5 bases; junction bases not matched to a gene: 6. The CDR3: CASSLFAGGGDNEQFF. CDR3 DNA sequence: TGTGCCAGCAGTTTATTTGCGGGAGGGGGGGACAATGAGCAGTTCTTC.

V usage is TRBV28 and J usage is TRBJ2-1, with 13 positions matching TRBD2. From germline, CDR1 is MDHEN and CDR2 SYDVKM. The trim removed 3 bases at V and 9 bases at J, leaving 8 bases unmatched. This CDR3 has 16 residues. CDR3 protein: CASSFLGTSGIREQFF. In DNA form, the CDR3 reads TGTGCCAGCAGTTTTCTGGGGACTAGCGGGATTCGTGAGCAGTTCTTC.

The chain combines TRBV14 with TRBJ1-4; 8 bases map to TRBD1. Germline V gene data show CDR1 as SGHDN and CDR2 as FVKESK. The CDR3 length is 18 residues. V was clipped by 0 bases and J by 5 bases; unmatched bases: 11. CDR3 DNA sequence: TGTGCCAGCAGCCAAGATCTAGTAGACAGGGGATCGAATGAAAAACTGTTTTTT. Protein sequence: CASSQDLVDRGSNEKLFF. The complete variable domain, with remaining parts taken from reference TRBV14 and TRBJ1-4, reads EAGVTQFPSHSVIEKGQTVTLRCDPISGHDNLYWYRRVMGKEIKFLLHFVKESKQDESGMPNNRFLAERTGGTYSTLKVQPAELEDSGVYFCASSQDLVDRGSNEKLFFGSGTQLSVL.

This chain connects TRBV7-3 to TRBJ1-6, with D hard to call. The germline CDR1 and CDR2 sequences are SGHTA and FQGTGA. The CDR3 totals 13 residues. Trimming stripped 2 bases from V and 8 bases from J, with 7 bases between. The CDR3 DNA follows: TGTGCCAGCAGCTTAGGCGCGGATTCACCCCTCCACTTT. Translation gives CASSLGADSPLHF.

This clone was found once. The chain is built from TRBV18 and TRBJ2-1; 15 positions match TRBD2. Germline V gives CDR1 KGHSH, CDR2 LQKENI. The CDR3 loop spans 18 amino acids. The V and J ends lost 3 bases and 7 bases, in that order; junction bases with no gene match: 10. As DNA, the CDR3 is TGTGCCAGCTCACCCCTTGGACTAGCGGGAGGGCCTGTGAATGAGCAGTTCTTC. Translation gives CASSPLGLAGGPVNEQFF.